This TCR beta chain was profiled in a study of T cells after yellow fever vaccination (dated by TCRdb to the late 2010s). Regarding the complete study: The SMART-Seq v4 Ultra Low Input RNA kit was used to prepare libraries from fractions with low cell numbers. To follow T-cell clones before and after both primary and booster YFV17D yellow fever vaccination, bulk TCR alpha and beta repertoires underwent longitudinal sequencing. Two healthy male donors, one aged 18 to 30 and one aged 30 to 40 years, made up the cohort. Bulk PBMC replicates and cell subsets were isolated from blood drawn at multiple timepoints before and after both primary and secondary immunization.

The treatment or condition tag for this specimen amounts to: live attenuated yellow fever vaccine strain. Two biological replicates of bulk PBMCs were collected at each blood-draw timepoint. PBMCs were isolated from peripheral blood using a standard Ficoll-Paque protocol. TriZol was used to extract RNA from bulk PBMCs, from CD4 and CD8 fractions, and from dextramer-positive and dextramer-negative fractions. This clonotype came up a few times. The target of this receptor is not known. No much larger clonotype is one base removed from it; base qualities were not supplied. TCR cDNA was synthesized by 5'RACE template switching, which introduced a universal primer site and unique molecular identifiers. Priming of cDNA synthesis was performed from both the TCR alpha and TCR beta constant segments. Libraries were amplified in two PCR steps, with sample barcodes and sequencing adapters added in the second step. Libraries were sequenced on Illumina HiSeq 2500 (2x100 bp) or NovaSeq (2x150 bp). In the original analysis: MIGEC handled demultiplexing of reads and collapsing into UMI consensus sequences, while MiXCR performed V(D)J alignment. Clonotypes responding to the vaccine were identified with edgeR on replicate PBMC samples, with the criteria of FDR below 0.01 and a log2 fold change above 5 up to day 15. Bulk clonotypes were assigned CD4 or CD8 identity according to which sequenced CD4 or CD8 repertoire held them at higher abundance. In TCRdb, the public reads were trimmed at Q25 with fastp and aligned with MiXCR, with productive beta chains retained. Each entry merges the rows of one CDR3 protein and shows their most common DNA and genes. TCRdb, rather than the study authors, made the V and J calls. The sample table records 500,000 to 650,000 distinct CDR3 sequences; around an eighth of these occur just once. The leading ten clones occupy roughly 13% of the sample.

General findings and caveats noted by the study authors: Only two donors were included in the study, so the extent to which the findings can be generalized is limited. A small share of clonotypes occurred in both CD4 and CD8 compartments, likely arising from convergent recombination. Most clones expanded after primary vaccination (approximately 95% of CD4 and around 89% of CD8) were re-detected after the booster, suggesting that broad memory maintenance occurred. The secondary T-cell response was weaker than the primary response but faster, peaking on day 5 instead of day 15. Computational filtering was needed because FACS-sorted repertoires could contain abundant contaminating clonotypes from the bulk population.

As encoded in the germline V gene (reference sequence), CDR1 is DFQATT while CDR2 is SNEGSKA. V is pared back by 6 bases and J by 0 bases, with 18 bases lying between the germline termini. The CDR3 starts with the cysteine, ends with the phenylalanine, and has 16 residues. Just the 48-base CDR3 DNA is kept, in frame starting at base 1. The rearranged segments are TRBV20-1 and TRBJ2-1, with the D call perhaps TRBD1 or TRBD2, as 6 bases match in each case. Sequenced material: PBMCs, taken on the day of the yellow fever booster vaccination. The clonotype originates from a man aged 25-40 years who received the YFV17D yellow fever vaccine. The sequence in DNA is TGCAGTGCGAAGGGGGTAGCGGAGAGCTCCTACAATGAGCAGTTCTTC. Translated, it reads CSAKGVAESSYNEQFF.